The entry below describes one TCR beta chain. The source of the sample is a study of blood T cell repertoires in COVID-19. Across the study: The origin of the acute and convalescent COVID-19 samples was the United States, Italy and Spain.

Profiled with immunoSEQ multiplex PCR; TCRdb holds only in-frame clones, not every one. Seen here are about 270,000 clones, 85% to 90% observed once, and the top ten hold roughly 2.5%. Cohort allocation depended upon clinical history that participants reported. The CDR3 covers 15 residues. Germline CDR1 reads MNHNS; CDR2 reads SASEGT. V shed 2 bases and J shed 0 bases, with 11 bases lying between them. This TCR was sampled from a woman aged 18-29 years who had recovered from COVID-19. Sequencing was done on a sample of PBMCs or T cells enriched from blood (not recorded which). The chain carries TRBV6-1 and TRBJ2-7, with D possibly being TRBD2 (6 bases). This CDR3 reads CASSESAGSSYEQYF. The CDR3 region has the DNA TGTGCCAGCAGTGAATCGGCCGGGAGCTCCTACGAGCAGTACTTC.